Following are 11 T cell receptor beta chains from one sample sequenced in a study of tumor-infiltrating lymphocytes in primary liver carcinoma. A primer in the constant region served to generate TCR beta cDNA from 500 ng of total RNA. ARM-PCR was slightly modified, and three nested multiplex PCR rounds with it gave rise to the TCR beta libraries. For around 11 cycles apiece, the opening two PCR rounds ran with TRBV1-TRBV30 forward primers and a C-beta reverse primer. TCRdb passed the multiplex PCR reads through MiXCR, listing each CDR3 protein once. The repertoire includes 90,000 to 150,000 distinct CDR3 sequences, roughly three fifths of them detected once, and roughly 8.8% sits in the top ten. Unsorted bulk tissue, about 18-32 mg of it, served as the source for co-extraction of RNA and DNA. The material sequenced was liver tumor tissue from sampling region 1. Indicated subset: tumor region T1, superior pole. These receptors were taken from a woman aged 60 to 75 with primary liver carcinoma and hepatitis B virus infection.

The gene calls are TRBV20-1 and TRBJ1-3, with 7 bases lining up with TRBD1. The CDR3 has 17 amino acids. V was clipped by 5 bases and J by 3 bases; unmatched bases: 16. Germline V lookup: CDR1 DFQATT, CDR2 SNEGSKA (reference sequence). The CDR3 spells CSAPRLHRGGLGNTIYF. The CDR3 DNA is TGCAGTGCTCCTCGCCTCCACAGGGGAGGCCTTGGAAACACCATATATTTT.

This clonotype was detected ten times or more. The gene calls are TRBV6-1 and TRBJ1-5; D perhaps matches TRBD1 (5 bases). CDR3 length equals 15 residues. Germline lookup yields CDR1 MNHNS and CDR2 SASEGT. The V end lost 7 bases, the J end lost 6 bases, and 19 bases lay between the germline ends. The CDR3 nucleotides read TGTGCCAGCACGGGAGGGGCGGCGGCAAGTCAGCCCCAGCATTTT. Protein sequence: CASTGGAAASQPQHF.

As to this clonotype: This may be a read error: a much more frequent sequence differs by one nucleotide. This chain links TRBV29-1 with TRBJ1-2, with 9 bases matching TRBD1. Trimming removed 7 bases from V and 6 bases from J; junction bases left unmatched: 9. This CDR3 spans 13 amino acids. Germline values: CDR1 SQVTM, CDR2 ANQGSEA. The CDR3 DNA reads TGCAGCGCTGATGAACAGGGGGCGCATGGCTACACCTTC. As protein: CSADEQGAHGYTF.

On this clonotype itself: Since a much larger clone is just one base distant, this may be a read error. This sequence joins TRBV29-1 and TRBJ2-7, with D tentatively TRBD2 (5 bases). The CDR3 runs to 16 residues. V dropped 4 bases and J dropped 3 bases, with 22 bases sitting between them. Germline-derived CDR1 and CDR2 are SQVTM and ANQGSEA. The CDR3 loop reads CSVGFFSATNVYEQYF. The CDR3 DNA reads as TGCAGCGTTGGTTTTTTTTCCGCGACTAACGTCTACGAGCAGTACTTC.

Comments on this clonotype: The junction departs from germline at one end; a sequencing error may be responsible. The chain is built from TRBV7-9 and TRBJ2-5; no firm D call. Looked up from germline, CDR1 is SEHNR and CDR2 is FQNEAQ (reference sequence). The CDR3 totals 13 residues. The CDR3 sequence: CAGSLRVLETLYF. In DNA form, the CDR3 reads TGTGCCGGCAGCTTAAGGGTTTTAGAGACCCTGTACTTC.

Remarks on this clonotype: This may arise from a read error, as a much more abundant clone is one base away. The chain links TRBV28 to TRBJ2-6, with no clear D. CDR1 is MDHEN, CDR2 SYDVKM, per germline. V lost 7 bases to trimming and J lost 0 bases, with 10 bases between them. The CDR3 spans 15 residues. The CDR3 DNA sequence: TGTGCCAGCAAAGGACCTCTCTCTGGGGCCAACGTCCTGACTTTC. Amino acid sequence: CASKGPLSGANVLTF.

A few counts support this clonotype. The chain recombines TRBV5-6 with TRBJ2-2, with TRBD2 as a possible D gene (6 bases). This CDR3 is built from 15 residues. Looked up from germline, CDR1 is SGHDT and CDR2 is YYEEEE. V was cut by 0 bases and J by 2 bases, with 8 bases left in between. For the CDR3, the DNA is TGTGCCAGCAGCTTGGTGGGGGGAAACACCGGGGAGCTGTTTTTT. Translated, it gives CASSLVGGNTGELFF. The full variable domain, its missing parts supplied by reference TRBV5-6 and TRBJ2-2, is DAGVTQSPTHLIKTRGQQVTLRCSPKSGHDTVSWYQQALGQGPQFIFQYYEEEERQRGNFPDRFSGHQFPNYSSELNVNALLLGDSALYLCASSLVGGNTGELFFGEGSRLTVL.

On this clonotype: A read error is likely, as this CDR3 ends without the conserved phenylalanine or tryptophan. CDR3 sequence reads: CASTKANGNQPQHV. The CDR3 DNA sequence: TGCGCCAGCACCAAGGCTAACGGCAATCAGCCCCAGCATGTT. The rearrangement joins TRBV10-2 to TRBJ1-5; no firm D call. V was pared by 7 bases and J by 2 bases, with 12 bases between. Germline V gives CDR1 WSHSY, CDR2 SAAADI. This CDR3 comprises 14 residues.

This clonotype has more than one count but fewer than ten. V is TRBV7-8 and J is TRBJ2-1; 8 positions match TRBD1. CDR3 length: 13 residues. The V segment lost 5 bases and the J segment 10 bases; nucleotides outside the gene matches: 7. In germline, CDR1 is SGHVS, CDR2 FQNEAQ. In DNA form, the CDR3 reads TGTGCCAGCAGCCAGCAGGGGGCTAGGGAGCAGTTCTTC. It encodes CASSQQGAREQFF.

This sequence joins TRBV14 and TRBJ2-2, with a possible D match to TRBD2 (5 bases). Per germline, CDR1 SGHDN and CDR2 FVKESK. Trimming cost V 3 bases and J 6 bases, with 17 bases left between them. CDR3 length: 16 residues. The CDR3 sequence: CASSQAWPARAGELFF. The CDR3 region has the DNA TGTGCCAGCAGCCAGGCCTGGCCGGCGCGGGCCGGGGAGCTGTTTTTT.

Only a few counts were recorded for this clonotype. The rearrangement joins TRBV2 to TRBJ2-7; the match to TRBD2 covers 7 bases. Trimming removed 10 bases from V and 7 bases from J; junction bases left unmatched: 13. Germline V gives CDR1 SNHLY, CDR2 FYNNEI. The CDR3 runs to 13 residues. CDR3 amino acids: CATSLSVGGEQYF. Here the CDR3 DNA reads TGTGCCACAAGTCTTTCGGTCGGGGGGGAGCAGTACTTC.